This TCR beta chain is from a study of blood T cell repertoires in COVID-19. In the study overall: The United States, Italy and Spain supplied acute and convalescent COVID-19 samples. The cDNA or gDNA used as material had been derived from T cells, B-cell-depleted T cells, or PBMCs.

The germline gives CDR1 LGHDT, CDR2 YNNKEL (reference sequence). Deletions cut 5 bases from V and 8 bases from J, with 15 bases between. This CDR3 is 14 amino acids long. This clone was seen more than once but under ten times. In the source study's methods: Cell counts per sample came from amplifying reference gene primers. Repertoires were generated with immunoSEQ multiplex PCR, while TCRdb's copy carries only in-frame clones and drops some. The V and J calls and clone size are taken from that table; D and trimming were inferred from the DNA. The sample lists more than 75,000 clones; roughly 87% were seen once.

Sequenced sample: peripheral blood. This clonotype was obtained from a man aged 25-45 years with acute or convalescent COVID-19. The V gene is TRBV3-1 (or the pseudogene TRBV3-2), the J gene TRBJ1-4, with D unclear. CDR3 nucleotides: TGTGCCAGCAGCTACAGCCCAGTTGGAGAAAAACTGTTTTTT. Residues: CASSYSPVGEKLFF.